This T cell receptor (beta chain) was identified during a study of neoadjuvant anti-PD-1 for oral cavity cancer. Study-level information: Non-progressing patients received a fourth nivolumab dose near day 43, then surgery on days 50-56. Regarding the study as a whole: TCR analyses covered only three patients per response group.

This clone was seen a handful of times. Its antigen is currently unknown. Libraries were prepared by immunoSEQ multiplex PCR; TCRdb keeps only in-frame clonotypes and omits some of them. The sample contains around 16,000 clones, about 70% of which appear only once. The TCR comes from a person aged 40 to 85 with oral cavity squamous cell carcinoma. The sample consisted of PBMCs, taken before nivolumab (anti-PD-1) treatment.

This CDR3 is CASSFGAGPNYGYTF. As DNA, the CDR3 is TGTGCCAGCAGTTTTGGGGCAGGGCCGAACTATGGCTACACCTTC. The chain recombines TRBV27 with TRBJ1-2; maybe TRBD1 (5 bases). Germline V lookup: CDR1 MNHEY, CDR2 SMNVEV (reference sequence). The ends were cut back, 3 bases at V and 2 bases at J, with 13 bases in the middle. The CDR3 has 15 residues.